This is a list of T cell receptor beta chains from one sample in a study of cytomegalovirus exposure and HLA in healthy donors. Sequenced by immunoSEQ multiplex PCR; TCRdb stores in-frame clones only, minus some. The sample shows roughly 80,000 clones, over 65% of them seen only once. Source material: PBMCs. These receptors originate from a woman aged 40 to 49 in good health and CMV-seropositive. Both conserved end residues are part of each CDR3. D genes are given only for firm matches.

D gene	V gene	J gene	CDR3 protein
NA	TRBV30	TRBJ1-6	CAWRASRGSFSSYNSPLHF
NA	TRBV9	TRBJ2-3	CASSSDTDTQYF
TRBD2	TRBV6-5	TRBJ2-1	CASRRRGGPYNEQFF
NA	TRBV7-9	TRBJ1-1	CASTAPGSGGTEAFF
TRBD2	TRBV4-2	TRBJ2-7	CASSLGLAGNSYEQYF
TRBD1	TRBV7-9	TRBJ1-1	CASSLVGTGGTEAFF
NA	TRBV14	TRBJ2-7	CASSQDRRRQYF
NA	TRBV5-1	TRBJ2-5	CASKSGSVGTQYF
TRBD1	TRBV5-5	TRBJ1-5	CASSLVGQGSNQPQHF
TRBD1	TRBV29-1	NA	CSVRTGSLEQYF
NA	TRBV19	TRBJ2-5	CASSPGLEKYF
NA	TRBV27	TRBJ1-6	CASSSVQTASNSPLHF
TRBD1	TRBV6-5	TRBJ2-1	CASSYSAGGWGNEQFF
NA	TRBV6-6	TRBJ1-1	CASSYDRNTEAFF
NA	TRBV5-8	TRBJ1-2	CATQAGYTF
NA	TRBV21-1	TRBJ1-6	CASSNGPPYRQGGNYNSPLHF
TRBD2	TRBV10-3	TRBJ2-7	CAISESSGGPYEQYF
NA	TRBV18	TRBJ1-5	CASSPDKNQPQHF
NA	TRBV21-1	TRBJ2-1	CASSLRDFNEQFF
NA	TRBV5-1	TRBJ2-3	CASSLNRQGDTQYF
TRBD1	TRBV9	TRBJ1-2	CASSVGQGSFNYGYTF
NA	TRBV27	TRBJ2-7	CASSLYRTAPPYEQYF
TRBD1	TRBV7-2	TRBJ2-5	CASSSGQGETQYF
TRBD1	TRBV11-2	TRBJ1-4	CASSFRGREKLFF
NA	TRBV15	TRBJ1-1	CATSRAGPATEAFF
NA	TRBV25-1	TRBJ2-7	CASRESGSYEQYF
NA	TRBV4-1	TRBJ2-7	CASSHPGISYEQYF
TRBD1	TRBV10-3	TRBJ1-1	CAISESDRTQEAFF
TRBD1	TRBV4-2	TRBJ2-7	CASSRDRSYEQYF
TRBD2	TRBV28	TRBJ2-7	CASTTHGSLGGSSYEQYF
NA	TRBV2	TRBJ2-7	CSSRETGYEQYF
NA	TRBV28	TRBJ1-4	CASIPGGAGEKLFF
TRBD2	TRBV27	TRBJ2-1	CASSAPGLAINEQFF
TRBD1	TRBV29-1	TRBJ2-7	CSVAPVDRVYEQYF
NA	TRBV5-1	TRBJ2-7	CASSLGVLYEQYF
TRBD2	TRBV5-1	TRBJ2-3	CASGGLAGVSTDTQYF
NA	TRBV5-1	TRBJ2-7	CASSLQGPNEQYF
TRBD1	TRBV18	TRBJ1-5	CASSGLRTGDNQPQHF
TRBD2	TRBV29-1	TRBJ2-3	CSARRGVGTDTQYF
NA	TRBV5-1	TRBJ2-7	CASSLLDNPIYEQYF
TRBD2	TRBV27	TRBJ2-5	CASSLTSGISQETQYF
TRBD1	TRBV7-9	TRBJ1-5	CASSSGQGNQPQHF